This T cell receptor beta chain was identified in a study of blood T cell repertoires in COVID-19. At the level of the study: COVID-19 samples, acute and convalescent, were from the United States, Italy and Spain.

The CDR3 sequence is 13 residues long. Trimming shortened V by 1 base and J by 10 bases, and 12 bases separated the two germline ends. Germline V lookup: CDR1 LNHDA, CDR2 SQIVND (reference sequence). Some clones are missing from TCRdb's copy, which holds only in-frame ones; the method was immunoSEQ multiplex PCR. Counted here are around 360,000 clones, 80% to 90% occurring once; the ten biggest clones make up roughly 1.9%. The study drew participants aged roughly 18 to 89 years from some 23 US areas. Participant-reported clinical history was the basis for cohort assignment. The sample comprised PBMCs or T cells enriched from blood (not recorded which). The chain links TRBV19 to TRBJ2-3; a possible D gene is TRBD2 (5 bases). This sequence was found in a man aged 35 to 55 in a cohort exposed to, infected with or recovered from COVID-19 (not recorded which). The CDR3 sequence: CASSIAGYMAQYF. DNA of the CDR3: TGTGCCAGTAGTATAGCGGGATACATGGCGCAGTATTTT. Together with reference TRBV19 and TRBJ2-3, the CDR3 gives the full variable domain: DGGITQSPKYLFRKEGQNVTLSCEQNLNHDAMYWYRQDPGQGLRLIYYSQIVNDFQKGDIAEGYSVSREKKESFPLTVTSAQKNPTAFYLCASSIAGYMAQYFGPGTRLTVL.